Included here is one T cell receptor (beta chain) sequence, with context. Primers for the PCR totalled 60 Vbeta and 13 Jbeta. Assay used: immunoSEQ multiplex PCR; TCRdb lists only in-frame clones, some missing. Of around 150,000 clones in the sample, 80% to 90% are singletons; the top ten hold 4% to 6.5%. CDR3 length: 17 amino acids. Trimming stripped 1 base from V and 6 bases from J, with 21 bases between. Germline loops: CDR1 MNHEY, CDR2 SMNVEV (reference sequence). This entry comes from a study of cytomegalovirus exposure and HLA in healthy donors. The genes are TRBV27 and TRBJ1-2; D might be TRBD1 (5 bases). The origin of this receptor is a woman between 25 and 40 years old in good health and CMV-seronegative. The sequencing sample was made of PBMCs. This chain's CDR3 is CASSLLSGDPIGDGYTF. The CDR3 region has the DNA TGTGCCAGCAGTTTATTGAGCGGGGACCCGATCGGGGATGGCTACACCTTC.